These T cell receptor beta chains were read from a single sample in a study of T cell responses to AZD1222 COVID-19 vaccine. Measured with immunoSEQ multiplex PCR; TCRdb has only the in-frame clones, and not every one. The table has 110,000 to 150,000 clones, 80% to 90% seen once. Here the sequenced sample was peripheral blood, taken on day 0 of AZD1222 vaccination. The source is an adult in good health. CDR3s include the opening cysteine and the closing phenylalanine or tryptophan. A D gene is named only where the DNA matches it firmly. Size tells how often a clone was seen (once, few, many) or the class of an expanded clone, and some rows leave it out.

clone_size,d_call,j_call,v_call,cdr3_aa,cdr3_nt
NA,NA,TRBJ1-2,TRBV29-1,CSVAVVDGYTF,TGCAGCGTTGCAGTGGTCGATGGCTACACCTTC
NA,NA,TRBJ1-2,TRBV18,CASSPGQLEGYTF,TGTGCCAGCTCACCGGGACAATTGGAAGGCTACACCTTC
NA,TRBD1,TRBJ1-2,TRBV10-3,CAISSQQGGYGYTF,TGTGCCATCAGTTCTCAACAGGGGGGGTATGGCTACACCTTC
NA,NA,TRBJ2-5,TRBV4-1,CASSAGVLPQETQYF,TGCGCCAGCAGCGCAGGGGTCTTGCCGCAGGAGACCCAGTACTTC
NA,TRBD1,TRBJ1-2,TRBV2,CASSSGQGTVYGYTF,TGTGCCAGCAGTTCGGGACAGGGAACGGTATATGGCTACACCTTC
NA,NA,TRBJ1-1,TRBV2,CASSAIGGMNTEAFF,TGTGCCAGCAGTGCAATCGGGGGGATGAACACTGAAGCTTTCTTT
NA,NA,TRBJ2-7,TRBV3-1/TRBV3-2,CASSQEYYPTYEQYF,TGTGCCAGCAGCCAAGAATATTATCCTACTTACGAGCAGTACTTC
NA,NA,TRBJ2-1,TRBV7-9,CASSLLNPGPDNEQFF,TGTGCCAGCAGCTTACTTAACCCGGGACCGGACAATGAGCAGTTCTTC
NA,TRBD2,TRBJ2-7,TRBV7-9,CASSPRTSGRAHEQYF,TGTGCCAGCAGCCCGAGAACTAGCGGGAGGGCGCACGAGCAGTACTTC
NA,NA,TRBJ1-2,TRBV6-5,CASSRQTGTYGYTF,TGTGCCAGCAGTCGACAGACAGGCACCTATGGCTACACCTTC
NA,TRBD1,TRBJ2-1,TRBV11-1,CASSSTGAKYNEQFF,TGTGCCAGCAGCAGTACAGGGGCTAAGTACAATGAGCAGTTCTTC
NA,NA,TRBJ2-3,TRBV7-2,CASSLVPSPTSTDTQYF,TGTGCCAGCAGCTTAGTCCCTAGTCCCACTAGCACAGATACGCAGTATTTT
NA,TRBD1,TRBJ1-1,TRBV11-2,CASSSNRGRNTEAFF,TGTGCCAGCAGCTCAAACAGGGGTAGGAACACTGAAGCTTTCTTT
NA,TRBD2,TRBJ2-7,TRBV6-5,CASRNPLAAHEQYF,TGTGCCAGCAGGAACCCTCTAGCGGCACACGAGCAGTACTTC
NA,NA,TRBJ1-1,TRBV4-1,CASSFSAGPTEAFF,TGCGCCAGCAGCTTTTCGGCAGGGCCAACTGAAGCTTTCTTT
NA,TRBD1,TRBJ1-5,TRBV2,CASSGPGQGPNQPQHF,TGTGCCAGCAGTGGACCCGGACAGGGGCCCAATCAGCCCCAGCATTTT
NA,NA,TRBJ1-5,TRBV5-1,CASSLAGGVESNQPQHF,TGCGCCAGCAGCTTGGCGGGCGGGGTGGAGAGCAATCAGCCCCAGCATTTT
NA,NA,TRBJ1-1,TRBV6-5,CAVARGTYTEAFF,TGTGCCGTCGCCCGGGGAACGTACACTGAAGCTTTCTTT
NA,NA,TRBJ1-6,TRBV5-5,CASSLSRGEGSSPLHF,TGTGCCAGCAGCCTGAGTAGGGGGGAAGGAAGTTCACCCCTCCACTTT
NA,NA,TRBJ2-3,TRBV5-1,CASSSYLGTNTDTQYF,TGCGCCAGCAGCTCCTACCTCGGGACCAACACAGATACGCAGTATTTT
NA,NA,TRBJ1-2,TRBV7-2,CASSFIGTADNYGYTF,TGTGCCAGCAGCTTTATAGGGACGGCTGATAACTATGGCTACACCTTC
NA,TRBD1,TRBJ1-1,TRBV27,CASSLSGTGRTEAFF,TGTGCCAGCAGTTTATCAGGGACAGGGAGGACTGAAGCTTTCTTT
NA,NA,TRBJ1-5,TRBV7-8,CASSLAGGGNQPQHF,TGTGCCAGCAGCTTAGCCGGGGGTGGCAATCAGCCCCAGCATTTT
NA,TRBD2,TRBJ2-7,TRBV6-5,CASTLGRGRYEQYF,TGTGCCAGCACCTTGGGGAGGGGTCGATACGAGCAGTACTTC
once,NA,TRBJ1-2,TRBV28,CASSPGGVFNYGYTF,TGTGCCAGCAGCCCCGGGGGGGTCTTTAACTATGGCTACACCTTC
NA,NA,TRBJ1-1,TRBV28,CASSGRMNTEAFF,TGTGCCAGCAGTGGACGGATGAACACTGAAGCTTTCTTT
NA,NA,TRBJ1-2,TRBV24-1,CATSDSGETGTYGYTF,TGTGCCACCAGTGATTCTGGGGAGACAGGAACCTATGGCTACACCTTC
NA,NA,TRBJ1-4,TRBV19,CASSTAGKTTNEKLFF,TGTGCCAGTAGTACCGCAGGGAAAACAACTAATGAAAAACTGTTTTTT
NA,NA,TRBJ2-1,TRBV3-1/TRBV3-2,CASSHPTLGNEQFF,TGTGCCAGCAGCCACCCGACACTAGGGAATGAGCAGTTCTTC
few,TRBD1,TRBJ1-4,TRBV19,CASSPRTGWNEKLFF,TGTGCCAGTAGTCCTCGGACAGGGTGGAATGAAAAACTGTTTTTT
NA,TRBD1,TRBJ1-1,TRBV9,CASSVAGQGGPEAFF,TGTGCCAGCAGCGTAGCCGGACAGGGTGGCCCTGAAGCTTTCTTT
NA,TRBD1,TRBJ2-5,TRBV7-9,CASSGRGQETQYF,TGTGCCAGCAGTGGCAGGGGGCAAGAGACCCAGTACTTC
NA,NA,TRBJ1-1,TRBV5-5,CASSGRTGNTEAFF,TGTGCCAGCAGCGGGCGGACGGGGAACACTGAAGCTTTCTTT
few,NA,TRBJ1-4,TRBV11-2,CASSYARGTNEKLFF,TGTGCCAGCAGCTACGCCCGGGGGACTAATGAAAAACTGTTTTTT
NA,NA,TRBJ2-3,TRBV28,CASSLLPGRIADTQYF,TGTGCCAGCAGTTTACTTCCGGGGCGGATCGCAGATACGCAGTATTTT